The 10 T cell receptor beta chains given below trace back to one sample, sequenced in a study of monozygotic twins with inflammatory bowel disease. Each CDR3 protein gets one entry in TCRdb, which reprocessed the 5' RACE reads and gives no DNA. The sample's table shows roughly 150,000 distinct CDR3 sequences. Sequenced sample: blood. These receptors all stem from a human donor with ulcerative colitis or Crohn's disease, or a healthy co-twin of an affected twin (not recorded which).

The rearrangement uses TRBV10-3 and TRBJ2-6; the TCRdb D gene call, TRBD1, has no DNA to confirm it. The CDR3 loop spans 16 amino acids. In germline, CDR1 is ENHRY, CDR2 SYGVKD. CDR3 sequence: CAISEPGISGANVLTF.

V is TRBV7-2 and J is TRBJ2-5; without DNA, the TCRdb call of TRBD1 cannot be checked. The CDR3 has 15 amino acids. The V gene's germline CDR1 is SGHTA and CDR2 FQGNSA. CDR3 sequence reads: CASSSHRDNGETQYF.

The V and J genes are TRBV5-1 and TRBJ1-2; lacking DNA, the TRBD1 call made by TCRdb goes unchecked. CDR1 and CDR2 (germline): SGHRS, YFSETQ. This CDR3 has 15 amino acids. The CDR3 loop reads CASSFDRPLREGYTF.

The chain uses TRBV5-1 and TRBJ1-2; the TCRdb D gene call, TRBD1, has no DNA to confirm it. The CDR3 is 14 amino acids. Germline V gene data show CDR1 as SGHRS and CDR2 as YFSETQ. CDR3 loop: CASSLETGNYGYTF.

This chain's CDR3 is CSAPVRSSNQPQHF. The genes are TRBV20-1 and TRBJ1-5; TCRdb lists TRBD1, though no DNA is available to test this call. CDR1 and CDR2 (germline): DFQATT, SNEGSKA (reference sequence). The CDR3 has 14 amino acids.

V gene TRBV19 combines with J gene TRBJ1-4; TCRdb indicates TRBD1, and absent DNA this call remains unverified. This CDR3 spans 16 amino acids. Germline V gene data show CDR1 as LNHDA and CDR2 as SQIVND (reference sequence). The chain's CDR3 is CASSIARGWANEKLFF.

The genes are TRBV20-1 and TRBJ1-1. The CDR3 is 17 residues long. CDR1 DFQATT and CDR2 SNEGSKA come from the germline V gene (reference sequence). CDR3 protein: CSARILMAPSANTEAFF.

The V and J genes are TRBV20-1 and TRBJ2-7; TCRdb names TRBD1, which stays unverified in the absence of DNA. This CDR3 spans 14 amino acids. CDR1 is DFQATT, CDR2 SNEGSKA, per germline (reference sequence). CDR3 amino acids: CSARTGQGTYEQYF.

The J gene is TRBJ1-2, the V gene TRBV9. CDR1 is SGDLS, CDR2 YYNGEE, per germline. The CDR3 runs 16 residues. The CDR3 is CASSVASGDTNYGYTF.

The J gene is TRBJ1-3, the V gene TRBV7-8. CDR3 size: 15 residues. Germline V CDR1 and CDR2: SGHVS, FQNEAQ. The chain's CDR3 is CASSLGRSSGNTIYF.